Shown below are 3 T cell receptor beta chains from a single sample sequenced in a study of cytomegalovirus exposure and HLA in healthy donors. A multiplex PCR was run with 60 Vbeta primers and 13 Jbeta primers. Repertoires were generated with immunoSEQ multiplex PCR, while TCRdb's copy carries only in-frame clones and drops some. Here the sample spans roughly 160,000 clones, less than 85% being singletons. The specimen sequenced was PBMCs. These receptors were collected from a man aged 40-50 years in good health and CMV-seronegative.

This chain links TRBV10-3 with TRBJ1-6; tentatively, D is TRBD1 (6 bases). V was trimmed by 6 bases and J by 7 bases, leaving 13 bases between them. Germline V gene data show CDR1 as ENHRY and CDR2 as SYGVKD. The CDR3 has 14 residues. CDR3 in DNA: TGTGCCATCAGCCAACAGGGTGAAAATTCACCCCTCCACTTT. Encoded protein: CAISQQGENSPLHF.

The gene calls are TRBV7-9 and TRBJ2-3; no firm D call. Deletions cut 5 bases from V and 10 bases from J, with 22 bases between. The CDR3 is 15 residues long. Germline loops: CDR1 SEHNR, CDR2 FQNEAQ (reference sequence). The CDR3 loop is CASSPTSPSINPQYF. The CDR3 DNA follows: TGTGCCAGCAGCCCTACCTCCCCGTCTATCAACCCGCAGTATTTT.

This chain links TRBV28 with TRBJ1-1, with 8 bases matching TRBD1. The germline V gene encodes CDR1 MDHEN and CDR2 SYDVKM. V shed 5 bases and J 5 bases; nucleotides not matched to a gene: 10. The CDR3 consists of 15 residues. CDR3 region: CASSDATGVGTEAFF. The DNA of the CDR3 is TGTGCCAGCAGTGATGCGACAGGGGTGGGGACTGAAGCTTTCTTT. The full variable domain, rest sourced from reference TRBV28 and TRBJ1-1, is DVKVTQSSRYLVKRTGEKVFLECVQDMDHENMFWYRQDPGLGLRLIYFSYDVKMKEKGDIPEGYSVSREKKERFSLILESASTNQTSMYLCASSDATGVGTEAFFGQGTRLTVV.